The 17 T cell receptor beta chains reported below all come from one sample, sequenced in a study of CD8 T cells in Susac syndrome. Reverse transcription of roughly 0.5 to 1 ug RNA was carried out with random hexamers. TCRdb re-derived calls from the immunoSEQ multiplex PCR reads in MiXCR, one entry per CDR3 protein. The sample records approximately 100,000 distinct CDR3 sequences, 85% to 95% being singletons. The specimen sequenced was CD4+ T cells from PBMCs. All receptors derive from a human donor in good health.

The rearrangement joins TRBV29-1 to TRBJ1-3, with D hard to call. The CDR3 contains 13 residues. Trimming shortened V by 4 bases and J by 4 bases, and 11 bases separated the two germline ends. Germline CDR1 and CDR2: SQVTM and ANQGSEA. Here the CDR3 DNA reads TGCAGCGTTGCCACGGGGAACGGAAACACCATATATTTT. Its protein is CSVATGNGNTIYF. The variable domain in full, with the rest retrieved from reference TRBV29-1 and TRBJ1-3, is SAVISQKPSRDICQRGTSLTIQCQVDSQVTMMFWYRQQPGQSLTLIATANQGSEATYESGFVIDKFPISRPNLTFSTLTVSNMSPEDSSIYLCSVATGNGNTIYFGEGSWLTVV.

The rearrangement uses TRBV27 and TRBJ2-6; TRBD1 is a possible D gene (6 bases). Trimming took off 0 bases at V and 0 bases at J, with 21 bases between the two ends. The CDR3 totals 21 residues. Germline lookup yields CDR1 MNHEY and CDR2 SMNVEV (reference sequence). CDR3 sequence reads: CASSLSSLWPGVPSGANVLTF. Written as DNA, the CDR3 is TGTGCCAGCAGTTTATCCTCGCTCTGGCCAGGGGTTCCCTCTGGGGCCAACGTCCTGACTTTC. The full variable domain, completed using reference TRBV27 and TRBJ2-6, is EAQVTQNPRYLITVTGKKLTVTCSQNMNHEYMSWYRQDPGLGLRQIYYSMNVEVTDKGDVPEGYKVSRKEKRNFPLILESPSPNQTSLYFCASSLSSLWPGVPSGANVLTFGAGSRLTVL.

The chain is built from TRBV15 and TRBJ2-1; D is possibly TRBD1 (6 bases). CDR1 is LNHNV, CDR2 YYDKDF, per germline (reference sequence). Trimming left V 8 bases short and J 3 bases short, with 14 bases between. The CDR3 sequence is 14 residues long. The CDR3 sequence is CATGGGRSYNEQFF. CDR3 DNA: TGTGCCACCGGGGGCGGGCGGAGCTACAATGAGCAGTTCTTC.

This clonotype was detected only a few times. The chain recombines TRBV5-1 with TRBJ2-7, with TRBD1 matching over 8 bases. Germline V gene sequence: CDR1 SGHRS, CDR2 YFSETQ. CDR3 size: 14 residues. The V gene end was trimmed by 4 bases and the J gene end by 4 bases; junction bases not matched to a gene: 7. The CDR3 DNA sequence: TGCGCCAGCAGCCCCAGGGGGCTATCGTACGAGCAGTACTTC. Its translation: CASSPRGLSYEQYF.

The genes are TRBV10-3 and TRBJ2-3; TRBD2 aligns across 9 bases. Germline CDR1 ENHRY, CDR2 SYGVKD. Trimming removed 9 bases from V and 1 base from J; junction bases left unmatched: 5. This CDR3 has 14 amino acids. CDR3 nucleotides: TGTGCCATTTCCGAGCGGGGGGGCACAGATACGCAGTATTTT. This sequence encodes CAISERGGTDTQYF.

The chain uses TRBV29-1 and TRBJ1-1; no definite D call. This CDR3 region has 13 residues. Germline-derived CDR1 and CDR2 are SQVTM and ANQGSEA. Trimming removed 5 bases at V and 1 base at J, with 11 bases between. The CDR3 coding sequence is TGCAGCGTTTCCCCACGAGCGAACACTGAAGCTTTCTTT. This encodes CSVSPRANTEAFF.

This chain connects TRBV7-2 to TRBJ2-7; D might be TRBD1 or TRBD2, each matching 5 bases. Germline V gene sequence: CDR1 SGHTA, CDR2 FQGNSA. V lost 2 bases and J 1 base, leaving 15 bases between the germline ends. The CDR3 sequence is 16 residues long. CDR3 sequence (DNA): TGTGCCAGCAGCTTATCGAGGGGCGGCAGTTCCTACGAGCAGTACTTC. Amino acid sequence: CASSLSRGGSSYEQYF.

The chain links TRBV14 to TRBJ1-2; D remains ambiguous. The CDR3 length is 13 residues. The germline CDR1 and CDR2 sequences are SGHDN and FVKESK. V was shortened by 2 bases and J by 5 bases, with 9 bases between the two germline ends. The CDR3 coding sequence is TGTGCCAGCAGCCAATCGGACGGATATGGCTACACCTTC. Amino acid sequence: CASSQSDGYGYTF. The variable domain in full, with the rest retrieved from reference TRBV14 and TRBJ1-2, is EAGVTQFPSHSVIEKGQTVTLRCDPISGHDNLYWYRRVMGKEIKFLLHFVKESKQDESGMPNNRFLAERTGGTYSTLKVQPAELEDSGVYFCASSQSDGYGYTFGSGTRLTVV.

The CDR3 bases are TGTGCCAGCAGCCCCGGCGAAGTTGCTTACGAGCAGTACTTC. Translated: CASSPGEVAYEQYF. V gene TRBV7-9 combines with J gene TRBJ2-7; D gene uncertain. The CDR3 is made up of 14 amino acids. V was pared by 5 bases and J by 4 bases, with 15 bases between. Germline V gene sequence: CDR1 SEHNR, CDR2 FQNEAQ (reference sequence).

The chain uses TRBV19 and TRBJ1-2; TRBD1 matches at 10 bases. The germline CDR1 and CDR2 sequences are LNHDA and SQIVND (reference sequence). This CDR3 has 15 residues. The V gene end was trimmed by 7 bases and the J gene end by 4 bases; junction bases not matched to a gene: 9. CDR3 DNA: TGTGCCAGTACCATACGGACAGGGGGAATCTATGGCTACACCTTC. Protein product: CASTIRTGGIYGYTF.

The chain uses TRBV19 and TRBJ2-7; D is ambiguous. The CDR3 is made up of 14 amino acids. The germline CDR1 and CDR2 sequences are LNHDA and SQIVND (reference sequence). The germline V and J ends were trimmed by 0 bases and 5 bases, with 11 bases remaining between them. CDR3 residues: CASSIDPRSHEQYF. CDR3 in DNA: TGTGCCAGTAGTATAGACCCAAGGAGCCACGAGCAGTACTTC.

This clonotype showed up just a few times. The chain combines TRBV19 with TRBJ2-7, with TRBD1 as a possible D gene (6 bases). The V gene lost 3 bases and the J gene lost 5 bases, with 11 bases spanning the gap. Germline V gene data show CDR1 as LNHDA and CDR2 as SQIVND (reference sequence). The CDR3 runs to 13 residues. The CDR3 is CASSIGRDNEQYF. For the CDR3, the DNA is TGTGCCAGTAGTATTGGCAGGGACAACGAGCAGTACTTC.

This chain joins TRBV6-5 and TRBJ1-5; D call uncertain. V was shortened by 6 bases and J by 2 bases, with 8 bases between the two germline ends. There are 13 residues in the CDR3. Germline loops: CDR1 MNHEY, CDR2 SVGAGI. CDR3 nucleotide sequence: TGTGCCAGCAGGGCGCCGGGCAATCAGCCCCAGCATTTT. Translated, it gives CASRAPGNQPQHF.

This chain connects TRBV19 to TRBJ2-6; tentatively, D is TRBD1 or TRBD2 (5 bases each). The V end was cut by 0 bases, the J end by 0 bases, with 15 bases between. Germline V CDR1 and CDR2: LNHDA, SQIVND (reference sequence). CDR3 length: 19 amino acids. CDR3 nucleotides: TGTGCCAGTAGTATAGATCGGGACGTTTCCCCCTCTGGGGCCAACGTCCTGACTTTC. Translating gives CASSIDRDVSPSGANVLTF.

This clonotype occurred once. The chain joins TRBV7-2 to TRBJ2-7; D not resolved. The V gene's germline CDR1 is SGHTA and CDR2 FQGNSA. The V end was cut by 1 base, the J end by 6 bases, with 10 bases between. This CDR3 has 13 amino acids. CDR3 amino acids: CASSLGPAGEQYF. The CDR3 DNA follows: TGTGCCAGCAGCTTAGGACCAGCAGGCGAGCAGTACTTC.

The rearrangement joins TRBV7-3 to TRBJ2-3; weak D call: TRBD1 (6 bases). The V and J ends lost 5 bases and 2 bases respectively, with 20 bases between them. The germline gives CDR1 SGHTA, CDR2 FQGTGA. The CDR3 is 17 amino acids. DNA of the CDR3: TGTGCCAGCAGCCCATACAGGGTAGCTCTGGACACAGATACGCAGTATTTT. Its translation: CASSPYRVALDTDTQYF.

The CDR3 spells CASSTWTSGSNNEQFF. Here the CDR3 DNA reads TGTGCCAGCAGCACGTGGACTAGCGGGAGCAACAATGAGCAGTTCTTC. The chain has TRBV3-1 and TRBJ2-1, with TRBD2 matching 13 bases. This CDR3 is 16 amino acids long. CDR1 and CDR2 (germline): LGHDT, YNNKEL (reference sequence). Unmatched junction bases numbered 6, after V lost 5 bases and J lost 5 bases.